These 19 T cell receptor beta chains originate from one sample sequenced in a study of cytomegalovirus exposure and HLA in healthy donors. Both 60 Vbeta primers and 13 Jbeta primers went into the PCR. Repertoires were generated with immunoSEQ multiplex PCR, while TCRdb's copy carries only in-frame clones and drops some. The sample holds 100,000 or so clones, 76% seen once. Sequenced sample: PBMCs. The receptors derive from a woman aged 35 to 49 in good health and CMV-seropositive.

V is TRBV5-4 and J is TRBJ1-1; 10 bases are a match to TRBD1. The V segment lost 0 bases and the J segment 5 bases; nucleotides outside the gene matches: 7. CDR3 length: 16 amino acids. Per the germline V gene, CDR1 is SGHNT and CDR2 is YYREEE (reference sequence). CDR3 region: CASSLDGDRGWTEAFF. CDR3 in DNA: TGTGCCAGCAGCTTGGATGGGGACAGGGGCTGGACTGAAGCTTTCTTT.

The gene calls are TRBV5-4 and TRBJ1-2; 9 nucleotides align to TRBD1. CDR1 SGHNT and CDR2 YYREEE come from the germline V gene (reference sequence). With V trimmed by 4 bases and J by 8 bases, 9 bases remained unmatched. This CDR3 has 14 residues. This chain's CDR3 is CASSLRDRVGGYTF. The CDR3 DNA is TGTGCCAGCAGCCTCCGGGACAGGGTAGGAGGCTACACCTTC.

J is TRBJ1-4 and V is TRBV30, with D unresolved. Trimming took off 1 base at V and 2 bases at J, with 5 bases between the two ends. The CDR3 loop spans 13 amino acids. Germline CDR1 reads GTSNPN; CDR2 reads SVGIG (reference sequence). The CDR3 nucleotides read TGTGCCTGGAGTGAACAGACTAATGAAAAACTGTTTTTT. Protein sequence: CAWSEQTNEKLFF.

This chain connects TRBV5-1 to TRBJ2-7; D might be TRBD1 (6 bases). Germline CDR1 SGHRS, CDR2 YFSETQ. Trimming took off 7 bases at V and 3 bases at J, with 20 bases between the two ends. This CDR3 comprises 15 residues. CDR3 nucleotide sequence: TGCGCCAGCGCTTATGGACAGCCCTCTAACTACGAGCAGTACTTC. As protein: CASAYGQPSNYEQYF.

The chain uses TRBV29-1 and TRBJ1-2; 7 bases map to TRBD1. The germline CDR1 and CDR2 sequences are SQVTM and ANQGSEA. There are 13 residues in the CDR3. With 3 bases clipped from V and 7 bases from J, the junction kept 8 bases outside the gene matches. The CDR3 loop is CSVEGPGGSGYTF. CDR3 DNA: TGCAGCGTTGAGGGCCCAGGGGGTTCTGGCTACACCTTC.

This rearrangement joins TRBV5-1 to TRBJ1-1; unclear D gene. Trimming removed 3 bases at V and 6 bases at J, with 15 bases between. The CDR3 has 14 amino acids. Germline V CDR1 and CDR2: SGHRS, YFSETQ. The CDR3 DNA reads TGCGCCAGCAGCTCCGGGGAGGATGGGGCTGAAGCTTTCTTT. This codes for CASSSGEDGAEAFF.

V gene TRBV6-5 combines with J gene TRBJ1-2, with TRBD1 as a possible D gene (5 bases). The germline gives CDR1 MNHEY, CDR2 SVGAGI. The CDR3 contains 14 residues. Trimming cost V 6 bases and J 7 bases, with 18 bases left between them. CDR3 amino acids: CASSGTHGESGYTF. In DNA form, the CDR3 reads TGTGCCAGCAGCGGGACTCACGGCGAGAGTGGCTACACCTTC.

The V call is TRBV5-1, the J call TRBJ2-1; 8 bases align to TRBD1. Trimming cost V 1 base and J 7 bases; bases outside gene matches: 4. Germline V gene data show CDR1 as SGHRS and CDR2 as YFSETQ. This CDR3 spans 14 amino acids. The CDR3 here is CASSLQGAGNEQFF. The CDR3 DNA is TGCGCCAGCAGCTTGCAGGGGGCTGGGAATGAGCAGTTCTTC.

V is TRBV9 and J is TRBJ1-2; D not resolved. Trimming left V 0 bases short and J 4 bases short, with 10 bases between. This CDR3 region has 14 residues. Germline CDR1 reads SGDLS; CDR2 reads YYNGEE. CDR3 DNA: TGTGCCAGCAGCGTAGGCCCGGGAATCTATGGCTACACCTTC. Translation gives CASSVGPGIYGYTF.

The CDR3 region has the DNA TGTGCCAGCAGTTTTTGGAGGGAAAACACTGAAGCTTTCTTT. Translated, it gives CASSFWRENTEAFF. The chain couples TRBV27 to TRBJ1-1; D unclear. In germline, CDR1 is MNHEY, CDR2 SMNVEV (reference sequence). V lost 3 bases and J lost 2, with 10 bases in between. The CDR3 covers 14 residues.

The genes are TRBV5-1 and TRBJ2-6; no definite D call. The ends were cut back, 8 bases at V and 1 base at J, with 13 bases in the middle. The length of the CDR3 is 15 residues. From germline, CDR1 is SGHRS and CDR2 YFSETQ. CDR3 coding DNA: TGCGCCAGTACCCCCCTAGAATCTGGGGCCAACGTCCTGACTTTC. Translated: CASTPLESGANVLTF.

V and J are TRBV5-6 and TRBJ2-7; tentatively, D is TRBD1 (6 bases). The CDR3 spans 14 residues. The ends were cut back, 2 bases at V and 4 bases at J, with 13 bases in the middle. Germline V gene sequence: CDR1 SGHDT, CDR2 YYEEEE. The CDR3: CASSFTQGLYEQYF. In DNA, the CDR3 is TGTGCCAGCAGCTTTACCCAGGGGTTGTACGAGCAGTACTTC.

This CDR3 reads CASSRCCPSPTIANYGYTF. The CDR3 coding sequence is TGCGCCAGCAGTCGATGCTGCCCTAGCCCAACAATAGCTAACTATGGCTACACCTTC. This chain connects TRBV10-1 to TRBJ1-2; D ambiguous. This CDR3 comprises 19 residues. CDR1 and CDR2 from the germline V gene are WNHNN and SYGVQD (reference sequence). Trimming shortened V by 5 bases and J by 0 bases, and 25 bases separated the two germline ends.

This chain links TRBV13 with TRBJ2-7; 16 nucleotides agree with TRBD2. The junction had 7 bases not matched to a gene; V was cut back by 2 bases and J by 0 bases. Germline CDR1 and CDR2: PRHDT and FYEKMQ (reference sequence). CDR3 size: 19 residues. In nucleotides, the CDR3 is TGTGCCAGCAGCTTATTGCCGGGACTAGCGGGGGGGAGCTCCTACGAGCAGTACTTC. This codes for CASSLLPGLAGGSSYEQYF. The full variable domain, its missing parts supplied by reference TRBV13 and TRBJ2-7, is AAGVIQSPRHLIKEKRETATLKCYPIPRHDTVYWYQQGPGQDPQFLISFYEKMQSDKGSIPDRFSAQQFSDYHSELNMSSLELGDSALYFCASSLLPGLAGGSSYEQYFGPGTRLTVT.

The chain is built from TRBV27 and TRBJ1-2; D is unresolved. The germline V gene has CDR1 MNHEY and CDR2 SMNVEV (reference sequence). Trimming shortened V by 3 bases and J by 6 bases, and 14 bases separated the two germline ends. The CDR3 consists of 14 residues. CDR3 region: CASSFRGSGDGYTF. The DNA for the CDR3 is TGTGCCAGCAGTTTTAGAGGGTCCGGGGATGGCTACACCTTC.

In nucleotides, the CDR3 is TGTGCCAGCAGCTTAGAAGGGACTAGCGGGGGGGAGAACACCGGGGAGCTGTTTTTT. It translates to CASSLEGTSGGENTGELFF. The chain uses TRBV7-6 and TRBJ2-2, with 16 bases aligning to TRBD2. From germline, CDR1 is SGHVS and CDR2 FNYEAQ. The CDR3 totals 19 residues. V lost 1 base to trimming and J lost 1 base; unmatched junction nucleotides: 3.

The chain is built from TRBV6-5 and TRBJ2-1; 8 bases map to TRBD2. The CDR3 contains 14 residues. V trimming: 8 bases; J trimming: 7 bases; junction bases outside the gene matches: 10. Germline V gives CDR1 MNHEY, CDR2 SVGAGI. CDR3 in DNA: TGTGCCAGCCAAACTGGACTAGCTTATAATGAGCAGTTCTTC. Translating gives CASQTGLAYNEQFF.

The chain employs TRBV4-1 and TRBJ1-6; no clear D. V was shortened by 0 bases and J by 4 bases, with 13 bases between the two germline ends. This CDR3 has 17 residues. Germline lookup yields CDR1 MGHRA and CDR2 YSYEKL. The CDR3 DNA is TGCGCCAGCAGCCAAGATCAGATGCGAGGGTATAATTCACCCCTCCACTTT. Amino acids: CASSQDQMRGYNSPLHF.

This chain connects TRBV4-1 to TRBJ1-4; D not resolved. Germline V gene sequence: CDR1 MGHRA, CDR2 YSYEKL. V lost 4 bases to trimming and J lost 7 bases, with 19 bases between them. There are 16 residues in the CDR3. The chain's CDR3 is CASSLLHTSEGEKLFF. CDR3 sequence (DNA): TGCGCCAGCAGCCTGCTCCATACGTCGGAGGGTGAAAAACTGTTTTTT.